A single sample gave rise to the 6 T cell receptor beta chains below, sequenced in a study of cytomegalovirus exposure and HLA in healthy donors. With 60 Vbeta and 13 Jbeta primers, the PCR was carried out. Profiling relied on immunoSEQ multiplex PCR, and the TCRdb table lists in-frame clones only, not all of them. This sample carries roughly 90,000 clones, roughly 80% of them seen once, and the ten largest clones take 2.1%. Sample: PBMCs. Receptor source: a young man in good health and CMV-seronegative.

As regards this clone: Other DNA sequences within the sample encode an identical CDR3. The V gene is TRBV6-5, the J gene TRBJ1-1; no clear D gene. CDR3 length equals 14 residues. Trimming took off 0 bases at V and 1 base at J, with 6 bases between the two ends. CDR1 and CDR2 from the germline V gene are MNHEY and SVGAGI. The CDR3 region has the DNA TGTGCCAGCAGTTACTCGAACAAGAACACTGAAGCTTTCTTT. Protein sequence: CASSYSNKNTEAFF.

In DNA form, the CDR3 reads TGTGCCACCAGCAGAGAGAGGAGAACGGTTCTCGGCAATGAGCAGTTCTTC. Protein product: CATSRERRTVLGNEQFF. This chain links TRBV15 with TRBJ2-1; no definite D call. V shed 0 bases and J shed 6 bases, with 18 bases lying between them. Germline CDR1 is LNHNV and CDR2 is YYDKDF (reference sequence). This CDR3 has 17 residues. Full variable domain (rest looked up from reference TRBV15 and TRBJ2-1): DAMVIQNPRYQVTQFGKPVTLSCSQTLNHNVMYWYQQKSSQAPKLLFHYYDKDFNNEADTPDNFQSRRPNTSFCFLDIRSPGLGDTAMYLCATSRERRTVLGNEQFFGPGTRLTVL.

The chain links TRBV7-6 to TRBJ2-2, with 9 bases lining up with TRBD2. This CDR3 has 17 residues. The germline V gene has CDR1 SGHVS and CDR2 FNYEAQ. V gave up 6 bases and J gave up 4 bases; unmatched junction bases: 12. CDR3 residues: CASRRGGLAGSTGELFF. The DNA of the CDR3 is TGTGCCAGCAGAAGGGGGGGGCTAGCGGGGAGCACCGGGGAGCTGTTTTTT. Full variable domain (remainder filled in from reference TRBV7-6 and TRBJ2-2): GAGVSQSPRYKVTKRGQDVALRCDPISGHVSLYWYRQALGQGPEFLTYFNYEAQQDKSGLPNDRFSAERPEGSISTLTIQRTEQRDSAMYRCASRRGGLAGSTGELFFGEGSRLTVL.

The CDR3 reads CASRQDLPAYEQYF. The CDR3 nucleotides are TGTGCCAGCAGACAGGATCTTCCTGCCTACGAGCAGTACTTC. This chain uses TRBV2 with TRBJ2-7; D might be TRBD1 (5 bases). V was cut by 6 bases and J by 2 bases, with 14 bases left in between. Germline V gene data show CDR1 as SNHLY and CDR2 as FYNNEI. The CDR3 consists of 14 residues.

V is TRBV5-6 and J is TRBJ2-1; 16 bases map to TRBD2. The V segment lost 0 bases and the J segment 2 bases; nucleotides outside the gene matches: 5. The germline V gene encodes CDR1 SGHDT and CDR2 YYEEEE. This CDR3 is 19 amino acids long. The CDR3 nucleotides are TGTGCCAGCAGCTTGGCCGTGGGGACTAGCGGGAGGGCCTACAATGAGCAGTTCTTC. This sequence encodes CASSLAVGTSGRAYNEQFF.

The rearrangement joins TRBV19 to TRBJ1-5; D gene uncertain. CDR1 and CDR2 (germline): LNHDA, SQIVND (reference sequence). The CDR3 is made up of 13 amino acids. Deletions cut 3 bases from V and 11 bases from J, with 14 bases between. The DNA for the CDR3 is TGTGCCAGTAGTATCCAGAGCGGGAAGGCCCAGCATTTT. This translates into CASSIQSGKAQHF.